What follows are 28 T cell receptor beta chains derived from one specimen sequenced in a study of blood T cell repertoires in COVID-19. TCRdb keeps only in-frame clones here, not all; method: immunoSEQ multiplex PCR. The sample shows approximately 210,000 clones, roughly 87% of them seen only once. Sequencing was done on a sample of PBMCs or T cells enriched from blood (not recorded which). The receptors shown here come from a woman aged 25 to 45 who had recovered from COVID-19.

CDR3 nucleotide sequence: TGCGCCAGCAGCTTTGCTCGGGGGAGCTCCTACAATGAGCAGTTCTTC. Its translation is CASSFARGSSYNEQFF. V and J are TRBV5-1 and TRBJ2-1, with D perhaps TRBD2 (6 bases). Deletions cut 2 bases from V and 0 bases from J, with 12 bases between. The CDR3 extends over 16 amino acids. The germline CDR1 and CDR2 sequences are SGHRS and YFSETQ.

The chain is built from TRBV5-4 and TRBJ2-1; 7 nucleotides line up with TRBD2. The trim removed 2 bases at V and 10 bases at J, leaving 6 bases unmatched. The CDR3 spans 13 residues. The germline V gene has CDR1 SGHNT and CDR2 YYREEE (reference sequence). The CDR3, as DNA: TGTGCCAGCAGCTTCCGGACTAGTTTGGAGCAGTTCTTC. This codes for CASSFRTSLEQFF.

This chain links TRBV27 with TRBJ2-1, with TRBD2 identical over 7 bases. With 0 bases clipped from V and 0 bases from J, the junction kept 11 bases outside the gene matches. The CDR3 consists of 19 residues. Germline-derived CDR1 and CDR2 are MNHEY and SMNVEV (reference sequence). CDR3 amino acids: CASSLSPLRGSFSYNEQFF. The CDR3 region has the DNA TGTGCCAGCAGTTTATCGCCGTTGCGGGGGTCGTTCTCCTACAATGAGCAGTTCTTC.

The CDR3 loop reads CASSFKASGTNIQYF. The CDR3, as DNA: TGTGCCAGCAGCTTTAAAGCTAGCGGGACGAACATTCAGTACTTC. The genes are TRBV7-9 and TRBJ2-4; TRBD2 aligns across 9 bases. This CDR3 is 15 amino acids long. Germline CDR1 SEHNR, CDR2 FQNEAQ (reference sequence). Losses at the gene ends were 3 bases for V and 7 bases for J; bases not matched to a gene: 7.

The chain has TRBV13 and TRBJ1-1, with 7 bases matching TRBD1. Germline loops: CDR1 PRHDT, CDR2 FYEKMQ (reference sequence). The CDR3 runs 15 residues. After removal of 7 bases from V and 0 bases from J, the junction contained 8 bases not matched to a gene. The CDR3 sequence: CASNGQENLNTEAFF. The CDR3, as DNA: TGTGCCAGCAATGGACAGGAAAACCTGAACACTGAAGCTTTCTTT. The full variable domain, with the rest looked up from reference TRBV13 and TRBJ1-1, is AAGVIQSPRHLIKEKRETATLKCYPIPRHDTVYWYQQGPGQDPQFLISFYEKMQSDKGSIPDRFSAQQFSDYHSELNMSSLELGDSALYFCASNGQENLNTEAFFGQGTRLTVV.

The chain links TRBV6-2 or TRBV6-3 to TRBJ2-2; D gene uncertain. Germline lookup yields CDR1 MNHEY and CDR2 SVGEGT. This CDR3 has 14 amino acids. V lost 5 bases and J lost 5, with 12 bases in between. The CDR3 region has the DNA TGTGCCAGCAGTCAAACTCAGAGGACCGGGGAGCTGTTTTTT. Its translation is CASSQTQRTGELFF.

The chain combines TRBV30 with TRBJ1-1; weak D call: TRBD1 (5 bases). The CDR3 runs to 13 residues. The V gene's germline CDR1 is GTSNPN and CDR2 SVGIG (reference sequence). The V gene lost 4 bases and the J gene lost 4 bases, with 13 bases spanning the gap. CDR3 sequence: CAWNPRASTEAFF. As DNA, the CDR3 is TGTGCCTGGAACCCCAGGGCGAGCACTGAAGCTTTCTTT.

The chain carries TRBV6-5 and TRBJ1-1, with a possible D match to TRBD1 (6 bases). The CDR3 sequence is 13 residues long. V was shortened by 5 bases and J by 4 bases, with 11 bases between the two germline ends. Germline V gene sequence: CDR1 MNHEY, CDR2 SVGAGI. This chain's CDR3 is CASSPGQFTEAFF. CDR3 nucleotides: TGTGCCAGCAGTCCTGGACAGTTCACTGAAGCTTTCTTT.

The table lists this clone with a few counts. V gene TRBV4-3 combines with J gene TRBJ1-1; D is perhaps TRBD1 (5 bases). The V end lost 4 bases, the J end lost 3 bases, and 9 bases lay between the germline ends. This CDR3 is built from 13 residues. Looked up from germline, CDR1 is LGHNA and CDR2 is YSLEER. Here the CDR3 reads CASSLSGDTEAFF. The CDR3 DNA follows: TGCGCCAGCAGCCTATCGGGGGACACTGAAGCTTTCTTT.

This rearrangement joins TRBV13 to TRBJ2-7; 7 bases line up with TRBD2. The CDR3 is 17 residues long. Germline CDR1 is PRHDT and CDR2 is FYEKMQ (reference sequence). V gave up 4 bases and J gave up 2 bases; unmatched junction bases: 14. The CDR3 region is CASSSRHPEAGPYEQYF. DNA of the CDR3: TGTGCCAGCAGCTCCAGACACCCAGAAGCGGGGCCCTACGAGCAGTACTTC.

V and J are TRBV5-1 and TRBJ2-1, with D maybe TRBD2 (6 bases). The germline V gene has CDR1 SGHRS and CDR2 YFSETQ. The germline V and J ends were trimmed by 3 bases and 10 bases, with 14 bases remaining between them. The CDR3 sequence is 13 residues long. The DNA for the CDR3 is TGCGCCAGCAGCTCCCGAGAGCGGGCGGAGCAGTTCTTC. Residues: CASSSRERAEQFF.

This clone occurred once. The same CDR3 is also encoded by other DNA sequences in this sample. V gene TRBV30 combines with J gene TRBJ1-5; D unresolved. V lost 1 base to trimming and J lost 4 bases, with 11 bases between them. The CDR3 contains 14 residues. CDR1 is GTSNPN and CDR2 is SVGIG in the germline V gene (reference sequence). CDR3 loop: CAWSGNGGNQPQHF. The CDR3 DNA reads TGTGCCTGGAGTGGAAACGGCGGGAATCAGCCCCAGCATTTT.

This clone was picked up a small number of times. The chain carries TRBV15 and TRBJ2-7; weak D call: TRBD1 (5 bases). Looked up from germline, CDR1 is LNHNV and CDR2 is YYDKDF (reference sequence). Trimming cost V 5 bases and J 10 bases, with 12 bases left between them. The CDR3 is 11 residues long. CDR3 amino acids: CATSLNRIQYF. In DNA, the CDR3 is TGTGCCACCAGCCTTAACAGGATCCAGTACTTC.

The chain links TRBV5-4 to TRBJ2-1, with unresolved D. Between the trimmed V and J ends, which lost 4 bases and 8 bases, there was a span of 16 bases. The CDR3 loop spans 14 amino acids. Germline V CDR1 and CDR2: SGHNT, YYREEE (reference sequence). As DNA, the CDR3 is TGTGCCAGCAGCCGGCCCCCACAGTACGATGAGCAGTTCTTC. Protein product: CASSRPPQYDEQFF.

The chain is built from TRBV7-9 and TRBJ1-5; D ambiguous. The CDR3 is 14 amino acids. Germline V CDR1 and CDR2: SEHNR, FQNEAQ (reference sequence). V dropped 5 bases and J dropped 0 bases, with 8 bases sitting between them. The CDR3 spells CASSRSDSNQPQHF. The CDR3 nucleotides read TGTGCCAGCAGCCGGAGTGATAGCAATCAGCCCCAGCATTTT.

V is TRBV9 and J is TRBJ2-7; possible D gene TRBD2, 5 bases. V shed 0 bases and J shed 2 bases, with 12 bases lying between them. CDR1 and CDR2 (germline): SGDLS, YYNGEE. This CDR3 region has 15 residues. CDR3 sequence reads: CASSVAGDRTYEQYF. In DNA, the CDR3 is TGTGCCAGCAGCGTAGCCGGGGATCGCACCTACGAGCAGTACTTC.

J is TRBJ1-2 and V is TRBV7-2; TRBD1 agrees at 9 bases. The trim removed 1 base at V and 8 bases at J, leaving 5 bases unmatched. Per the germline V gene, CDR1 is SGHTA and CDR2 is FQGNSA. The CDR3 is made up of 14 amino acids. CDR3 region: CASSLGGTGYGYTF. The DNA for the CDR3 is TGTGCCAGCAGCTTAGGGGGGACAGGGTACGGCTACACCTTC.

This chain connects TRBV10-3 to TRBJ1-1; 7 bases match TRBD1. V was pared by 2 bases and J by 10 bases, with 10 bases of the junction left unmatched. The CDR3 runs 14 residues. Per germline, CDR1 ENHRY and CDR2 SYGVKD. In DNA form, the CDR3 reads TGTGCCATCAGTGAGCCAGACAGGGCGTCGGTAGCTTTCTTT. This encodes CAISEPDRASVAFF.

This sequence joins TRBV2 and TRBJ1-3, with D uncertain. CDR3 length: 14 residues. Germline values: CDR1 SNHLY, CDR2 FYNNEI. V was pared by 6 bases and J by 0 bases, with 9 bases between. CDR3 sequence: CASRFGSSGNTIYF. In nucleotides, the CDR3 is TGTGCCAGCAGGTTTGGGAGCTCTGGAAACACCATATATTTT.

This clone was found once. The chain carries TRBV27 and TRBJ1-4, with TRBD1 matching over 10 bases. Germline loops: CDR1 MNHEY, CDR2 SMNVEV (reference sequence). Trimming at V came to 8 bases and at J to 7 bases, leaving 4 bases not matched to a gene. This CDR3 region has 13 residues. The CDR3 DNA reads TGTGCCAGCGGGGACAGGGGTGGTGAAAAACTGTTTTTT. This gives the protein CASGDRGGEKLFF.

The chain combines TRBV6-2 or TRBV6-3 with TRBJ2-1, with D possibly being TRBD2 (5 bases). Trimming removed 4 bases from V and 0 bases from J, with 13 bases in between. This CDR3 is built from 16 residues. From germline, CDR1 is MNHEY and CDR2 SVGEGT. The CDR3 is CASSLEDSSSYNEQFF. For the CDR3, the DNA is TGTGCCAGCAGTTTGGAGGATTCGAGCTCCTACAATGAGCAGTTCTTC.

This clone has more than one count but fewer than ten. The CDR3 DNA reads as TGTGCCAGCAGCCGACCCGGGACAGGGAATGAGCAGTTCTTC. It yields the protein CASSRPGTGNEQFF. This chain connects TRBV7-9 to TRBJ2-1; 9 nucleotides line up with TRBD1. Germline assignment: CDR1 SEHNR and CDR2 FQNEAQ (reference sequence). The V and J ends lost 5 bases and 7 bases, in that order; junction bases with no gene match: 6. This CDR3 has 14 residues.

The table lists this clone with a count of one. The chain carries TRBV6-5 and TRBJ2-3, with TRBD1 matching 11 bases. V shed 6 bases and J 6 bases; nucleotides not matched to a gene: 8. Germline V gene data show CDR1 as MNHEY and CDR2 as SVGAGI. This CDR3 spans 15 amino acids. The chain's CDR3 is CASSPDRGREDTQYF. The CDR3 DNA reads as TGTGCCAGCAGCCCGGACAGGGGGCGAGAGGATACGCAGTATTTT.

The chain uses TRBV5-1 and TRBJ1-2; D is perhaps TRBD1 (6 bases). The V gene's germline CDR1 is SGHRS and CDR2 YFSETQ. Trimming stripped 4 bases from V and 4 bases from J, with 17 bases between. The CDR3 sequence is 15 residues long. DNA for the CDR3: TGCGCCAGCAGCCCAGACAGGCCCAACAGCTATGGCTACACCTTC. This gives the protein CASSPDRPNSYGYTF.

This clone was seen a few times. The rearrangement uses TRBV19 and TRBJ2-5, with D possibly TRBD2 on 6 matching bases. Deletions cut 5 bases from V and 4 bases from J, with 14 bases between. Germline values: CDR1 LNHDA, CDR2 SQIVND (reference sequence). CDR3 length: 14 amino acids. The CDR3 region has the DNA TGTGCCAGTAGTCCGAGGAGGGGATCAGAGACCCAGTACTTC. This encodes CASSPRRGSETQYF.

The chain combines TRBV9 with TRBJ2-5; TRBD2 aligns across 10 bases. CDR1 is SGDLS, CDR2 YYNGEE, per germline. J gave up 4 bases and V 3 bases, and 3 bases lay outside the gene matches. This CDR3 has 14 amino acids. CDR3 nucleotide sequence: TGTGCCAGCAGCGGCCGGACTAGCGGAGAGACCCAGTACTTC. Translating gives CASSGRTSGETQYF.

V and J are TRBV20-1 and TRBJ1-4; perhaps TRBD1 as D (5 bases). Germline V gene lookup returns CDR1 DFQATT and CDR2 SNEGSKA (reference sequence). CDR3 length: 14 residues. Trimming pared 3 bases from V and 2 bases from J, leaving 10 bases between. In DNA form, the CDR3 reads TGCAGTGCTAGTGGGGCGATTACTAATGAAAAACTGTTTTTT. This encodes CSASGAITNEKLFF.

V is TRBV4-2 and J is TRBJ2-2; D might be TRBD2 (8 bases). V gave up 4 bases and J gave up 0 bases, with 12 bases separating them. The germline gives CDR1 LGHNA, CDR2 YNFKEQ. The CDR3 runs to 16 residues. CDR3 DNA: TGTGCCAGCAGCCGCGGGGGGACAGCGAACACCGGGGAGCTGTTTTTT. Protein sequence: CASSRGGTANTGELFF.